What follows are 9 T cell receptor beta chains derived from one specimen sequenced in a study of blood T cell repertoires in COVID-19. Some clones are missing from TCRdb's copy, which holds only in-frame ones; the method was immunoSEQ multiplex PCR. This table has about 190,000 clones, around 90% appearing once. Sequencing was done on a sample of peripheral blood. These TCRs come from a man between 50 and 59 years old with acute or convalescent COVID-19.

The chain has TRBV7-6 and TRBJ1-5, with a weak D call TRBD1 (5 bases). Germline CDR1 and CDR2: SGHVS and FNYEAQ. Trimming removed 4 bases from V and 10 bases from J, with 11 bases in between. This CDR3 contains 12 residues. In DNA form, the CDR3 reads TGTGCCAGCAGCTCCCCAGGGATTCCCCAGCATTTT. Encoded protein: CASSSPGIPQHF.

V is TRBV9 and J is TRBJ2-5, with TRBD2 matching 9 bases. Germline trimming cut 1 base from V and 2 bases from J; bases unmatched to any gene: 6. CDR1 is SGDLS and CDR2 is YYNGEE in the germline V gene. The CDR3 is 16 residues long. CDR3 loop: CASSVSTSGPQETQYF. CDR3 DNA: TGTGCCAGCAGCGTATCCACTAGCGGGCCGCAAGAGACCCAGTACTTC.

The chain combines TRBV9 with TRBJ1-3, with D possibly matching TRBD1 (5 bases). CDR1 is SGDLS, CDR2 YYNGEE, per germline. Trimming shortened V by 3 bases and J by 0 bases, and 16 bases separated the two germline ends. The CDR3 runs 17 residues. The CDR3 sequence: CASSGADSHYSGNTIYF. CDR3 nucleotides: TGTGCCAGCAGCGGAGCTGACAGCCACTACTCTGGAAACACCATATATTTT.

V and J are TRBV27 and TRBJ2-7, with 11 bases identical to TRBD2. This CDR3 contains 14 residues. CDR1 is MNHEY, CDR2 SMNVEV, per germline (reference sequence). The trim removed 2 bases at V and 7 bases at J, leaving 4 bases unmatched. CDR3 in amino acids: CASSLVAGGVEQYF. The DNA of the CDR3 is TGTGCCAGCAGTTTAGTAGCGGGAGGGGTGGAGCAGTACTTC.

CDR3 nucleotides: TGTGCCGTAACGGGGAGACGCTACACCGGGGAGCTGTTTTTT. Translated, it gives CAVTGRRYTGELFF. The V and J genes are TRBV30 and TRBJ2-2, with D maybe TRBD2 (5 bases). V gave up 8 bases and J gave up 3 bases, with 16 bases separating them. Germline V lookup: CDR1 GTSNPN, CDR2 SVGIG (reference sequence). The CDR3 has 14 amino acids.

The J gene is TRBJ2-5, the V gene TRBV24-1; 11 nucleotides line up with TRBD1. Trimming cost V 9 bases and J 5 bases; bases outside gene matches: 4. The CDR3 extends over 13 amino acids. Per the germline V gene, CDR1 is KGHDR and CDR2 is SFDVKD. The CDR3 reads CATQGQGVETQYF. The CDR3 bases are TGTGCCACCCAGGGACAGGGGGTTGAGACCCAGTACTTC.

The chain has TRBV6-2 or TRBV6-3 and TRBJ2-2; 10 nucleotides agree with TRBD1. V lost 5 bases and J lost 5; bases outside the gene matches: 5. This CDR3 region has 15 residues. Germline V gene sequence: CDR1 MNHEY, CDR2 SVGEGT. CDR3 bases: TGTGCCAGCAGTACACCGGGACAGGGGACCGGGGAGCTGTTTTTT. Translated, it gives CASSTPGQGTGELFF.

The DNA of the CDR3 is TGTGCCAGCAGCGAGGACCCAAGGGGACTCTATGGCTACACCTTC. Protein product: CASSEDPRGLYGYTF. The chain has TRBV2 and TRBJ1-2, with D tentatively TRBD1 (5 bases). V was cut by 6 bases and J by 4 bases, with 18 bases left in between. The CDR3 is 15 amino acids. Per germline, CDR1 SNHLY and CDR2 FYNNEI. The full variable domain, rest sourced from reference TRBV2 and TRBJ1-2, is EPEVTQTPSHQVTQMGQEVILRCVPISNHLYFYWYRQILGQKVEFLVSFYNNEISEKSEIFDDQFSVERPDGSNFTLKIRSTKLEDSAMYFCASSEDPRGLYGYTFGSGTRLTVV.

The chain joins TRBV2 to TRBJ2-1; 7 nucleotides match TRBD1. This CDR3 has 15 residues. The J segment lost 1 base and the V segment lost 8 bases, leaving 8 bases of the junction unmatched. The germline V gene encodes CDR1 SNHLY and CDR2 FYNNEI. CDR3 amino acids: CASLSRDRSYNEQFF. CDR3 nucleotide sequence: TGTGCCAGCCTCAGCCGGGACAGATCCTACAATGAGCAGTTCTTC.